The rows below give T cell receptor beta chains drawn from one sample of a study of shared T cell receptors in the human thymus. The repertoire was sequenced with immunoSEQ multiplex PCR; TCRdb's copy has only in-frame clones and lacks some. This sample has some 720,000 clones, with over 75% found just once. In addition, the sample was reused for a study of human thymus T cells.

Specimen: thymocytes. These receptors came from a boy in the first two years of life with a congenital heart defect. The CDR3 runs from the conserved cysteine through the conserved F or W. D genes are given only for firm matches. The size entry is marked missing in some rows and otherwise reads once, few, many or a size class.

CDR3 DNA,CDR3 protein,J gene,CDR3 length,clone size,D gene,V gene
TGTGCCACCGCCGAGGTGGGAGGTAACCTCTACGAGCAGTACTTC,CATAEVGGNLYEQYF,TRBJ2-7,15,-,-,TRBV10-3
TGTGCCAGCAGCGCGGACGACAGGAGCTCCTACGAGCAGTACTTC,CASSADDRSSYEQYF,TRBJ2-7,15,-,-,TRBV5-4
TGTGCCACTGCGACCGGGACAGGGAACCAAGAGACCCAGTACTTC,CATATGTGNQETQYF,TRBJ2-5,15,-,TRBD1,TRBV10-3
TGTGCAAGTCGCTTAGTCCTCGGACTAGCGGAAACCTACGAGCAGTACTTC,CASRLVLGLAETYEQYF,TRBJ2-7,17,-,-,TRBV12-2
TGTGCCAGTAGTGCGGGACAGTACAATGGCTACACCTTC,CASSAGQYNGYTF,TRBJ1-2,13,-,TRBD1,TRBV19
TGTGCCAGCGCGGTAGCGGGAATCTCACTCCTACGAGAGCAGTACTTC,CASAVAGISLLREQYF,TRBJ2-7,16,-,TRBD2,TRBV9
TGTGCCAGCAGTTACTTGGACAGGGGGTACACTGAAGCTTTCTTT,CASSYLDRGYTEAFF,TRBJ1-1,15,-,TRBD1,TRBV2
TGCGCCAGCAGCCAAGGGCACCACCCGGGACTAGCGGGAAATGAGCAGTTCTTC,CASSQGHHPGLAGNEQFF,TRBJ2-1,18,once,TRBD2,TRBV4-3
TGTGCCAGCAGTTTAAGCAGGGGTGACACAGATACGCAGTATTTT,CASSLSRGDTDTQYF,TRBJ2-3,15,-,-,TRBV27
TGTGCCACTCGGGGGGCCGGGACTAGCGGGCACAATGAGCAGTTCTTC,CATRGAGTSGHNEQFF,TRBJ2-1,16,-,TRBD2,TRBV15
TGCGCCAGCAGCTTGACCGGGACAGGCACAGATACGCAGTATTTT,CASSLTGTGTDTQYF,TRBJ2-3,15,-,TRBD1,TRBV5-1
TGTGCCAGCAGCCCCCACCGGGGCGGGAGCCCAGATACGCAGTATTTT,CASSPHRGGSPDTQYF,TRBJ2-3,16,-,TRBD2,TRBV9
TGTGCCAGCAGTGAACAGGGCTCCTACGAGCAGTACTTC,CASSEQGSYEQYF,TRBJ2-7,13,few,-,TRBV6-1
TGTGCCAGCAGCTATCCGGGACAGGGCTATGGCTACACCTTC,CASSYPGQGYGYTF,TRBJ1-2,14,-,TRBD1,TRBV7-9
TGTGCCAGCCGTCGGGGGGCCCAGGGGGCAAAGGGGCCCCAGCATTTT,CASRRGAQGAKGPQHF,TRBJ1-5,16,-,TRBD1,TRBV27
TGCGCCAGCAGTCGAGAACAGGGGCCTGGAAACACCATATATTTT,CASSREQGPGNTIYF,TRBJ1-3,15,few,TRBD1,TRBV4-3
TGTGCCAGCAGCTTCGACAGGGGGAACACTGAAGCTTTCTTT,CASSFDRGNTEAFF,TRBJ1-1,14,few,TRBD1,TRBV5-4
TGTGCCAGCAGTTTATCTCTACGGGACAGGGGGCGCCGGGCGAACACCGGGGAGCTGTTTTTT,CASSLSLRDRGRRANTGELFF,TRBJ2-2,21,few,TRBD1,TRBV28
TGTGCCAGCAGCTTGGATCCCGAGATACTAGCGGGAGGCGCCGAGCAGTACTTC,CASSLDPEILAGGAEQYF,TRBJ2-7,18,once,TRBD2,TRBV5-8
TGTGCCAGCAGCTTGGGGGCCACCGGGGCCTATCCTTACAATGAGCAGTTCTTC,CASSLGATGAYPYNEQFF,TRBJ2-1,18,once,-,TRBV11-2
TGTGCCAGCAGTTTGCTCGGGACAGCCGAGCAGTACTTC,CASSLLGTAEQYF,TRBJ2-7,13,-,TRBD1,TRBV27
TGTGCCAGCAGCGTGTACAATGAGCAGTTCTTC,CASSVYNEQFF,TRBJ2-1,11,-,-,TRBV2
TGCGCCAGCAGCCTGGACAGATCCTACGAGCAGTACTTC,CASSLDRSYEQYF,TRBJ2-7,13,-,-,TRBV10-1
TGTGCCAGCAGCTTGGCTGGGAGCCACCGGAAGGACACTGAAGCTTTCTTT,CASSLAGSHRKDTEAFF,TRBJ1-1,17,-,-,TRBV5-6
TGTGCCAGCAGCCCTTTAATTGCAGGGGGTTACTCTGGGGCCAACGTCCTGACTTTC,CASSPLIAGGYSGANVLTF,TRBJ2-6,19,-,TRBD1,TRBV5-6
TGTGCCACCAGCAGGGCCGGAGGTACGCAGTATTTT,CATSRAGGTQYF,TRBJ2-3,12,-,-,TRBV15
TGTGCCAGCAGTGAATCCGGGAACACTGAAGCTTTCTTT,CASSESGNTEAFF,TRBJ1-1,13,-,-,TRBV2
TGTGCTAGTGGCAAGCCCCGCGGGCTCTCCTACGAGCAGTACTTC,CASGKPRGLSYEQYF,TRBJ2-7,15,-,-,TRBV12-5